This is a list of T cell receptor beta chains from one sample in a study of monozygotic twins with inflammatory bowel disease. For each CDR3 protein, TCRdb gives one entry from its re-call of the 5' RACE reads, without DNA. The table for this sample gives roughly 330,000 distinct CDR3 sequences. Material for sequencing was blood. The receptors were sampled from a human donor with ulcerative colitis or Crohn's disease, or a healthy co-twin of an affected twin (not recorded which). CDR3s include the opening cysteine and the closing phenylalanine or tryptophan. Fields, in order: CDR3 protein, V gene, J gene.

CDR3aa: CASSTPADSLNTEAFF; v_gene: TRBV12-3/TRBV12-4; j_gene: TRBJ1-1
CDR3aa: CASSARSNQPQHF; v_gene: TRBV9; j_gene: TRBJ1-5
CDR3aa: CASSQPRTSGRHTEQFF; v_gene: TRBV3-1; j_gene: TRBJ2-1
CDR3aa: CASSPGTGYNEQFF; v_gene: TRBV7-9; j_gene: TRBJ2-1
CDR3aa: CASRPYSGTGTLNQPQHF; v_gene: TRBV6-1; j_gene: TRBJ1-5
CDR3aa: CASSVFGSGSYNEQFF; v_gene: TRBV6-1; j_gene: TRBJ2-1
CDR3aa: CASRRGAVQETQYF; v_gene: TRBV6-2/TRBV6-3; j_gene: TRBJ2-5
CDR3aa: CASSPRTATPMNTEAFF; v_gene: TRBV6-1; j_gene: TRBJ1-1
CDR3aa: CASSLFPEGNEQFF; v_gene: TRBV5-1; j_gene: TRBJ2-1
CDR3aa: CASSSLTSSGNTIYF; v_gene: TRBV7-2; j_gene: TRBJ1-3
CDR3aa: CASSLDYRRQVPSYNEQFF; v_gene: TRBV4-3; j_gene: TRBJ2-1
CDR3aa: CASSGLVSSYNEQFF; v_gene: TRBV7-3; j_gene: TRBJ2-1
CDR3aa: CASSQDGTGASTDTQYF; v_gene: TRBV4-1; j_gene: TRBJ2-3
CDR3aa: CASSSTAGQGYEQYF; v_gene: TRBV7-2; j_gene: TRBJ2-7
CDR3aa: CSARPGFGPDTQYF; v_gene: TRBV20-1; j_gene: TRBJ2-3
CDR3aa: CASSLEGDAHQPQHF; v_gene: TRBV11-2; j_gene: TRBJ1-5
CDR3aa: CASSPSGTYQPQHF; v_gene: TRBV3-1; j_gene: TRBJ1-5
CDR3aa: CASSFHPKYQPQHF; v_gene: TRBV27; j_gene: TRBJ1-5
CDR3aa: CASSPDIFIEAFF; v_gene: TRBV6-1; j_gene: TRBJ1-1
CDR3aa: CSARGATHEQYF; v_gene: TRBV20-1; j_gene: TRBJ2-7
CDR3aa: CASSLTMTSTDTQYF; v_gene: TRBV7-9; j_gene: TRBJ2-3
CDR3aa: CASSPRVAYTEAFF; v_gene: TRBV12-3/TRBV12-4; j_gene: TRBJ1-1
CDR3aa: CASSPGTALYNSPLHF; v_gene: TRBV27; j_gene: TRBJ1-6
CDR3aa: CATSRGTGPTYEQYF; v_gene: TRBV15; j_gene: TRBJ2-7
CDR3aa: CSARSPSGSSYEQYF; v_gene: TRBV20-1; j_gene: TRBJ2-7
CDR3aa: CASSPNGIPNEQFF; v_gene: TRBV18; j_gene: TRBJ2-1
CDR3aa: CSARGEVSNQPQHF; v_gene: TRBV20-1; j_gene: TRBJ1-5
CDR3aa: CASSGTSGVGDTQYF; v_gene: TRBV3-1; j_gene: TRBJ2-3
CDR3aa: CASSLVLGGEPQHF; v_gene: TRBV12-3/TRBV12-4; j_gene: TRBJ1-5
CDR3aa: CASSFGPEGVKGGGTEAFF; v_gene: TRBV28; j_gene: TRBJ1-1
CDR3aa: CAGGTRATGELFF; v_gene: TRBV2; j_gene: TRBJ2-2
CDR3aa: CVSSPSSSAVTYNEQFF; v_gene: TRBV18; j_gene: TRBJ2-1
CDR3aa: CASSSSSWLSTDTQYF; v_gene: TRBV28; j_gene: TRBJ2-3